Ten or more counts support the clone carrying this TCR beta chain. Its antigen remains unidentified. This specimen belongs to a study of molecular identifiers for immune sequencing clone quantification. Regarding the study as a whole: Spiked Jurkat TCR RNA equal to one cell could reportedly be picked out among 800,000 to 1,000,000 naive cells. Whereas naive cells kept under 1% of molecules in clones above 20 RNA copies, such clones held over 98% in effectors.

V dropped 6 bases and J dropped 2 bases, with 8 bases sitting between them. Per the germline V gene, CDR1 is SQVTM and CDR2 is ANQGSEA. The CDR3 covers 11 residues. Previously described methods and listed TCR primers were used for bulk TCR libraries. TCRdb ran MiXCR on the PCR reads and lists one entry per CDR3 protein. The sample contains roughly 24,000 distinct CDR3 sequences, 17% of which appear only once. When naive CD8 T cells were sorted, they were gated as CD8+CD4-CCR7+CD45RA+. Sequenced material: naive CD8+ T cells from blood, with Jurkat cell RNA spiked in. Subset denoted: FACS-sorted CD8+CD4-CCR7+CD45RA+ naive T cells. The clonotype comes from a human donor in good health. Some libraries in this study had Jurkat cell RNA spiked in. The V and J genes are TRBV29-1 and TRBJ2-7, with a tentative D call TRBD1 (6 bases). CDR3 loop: CSVGAAYEQYF. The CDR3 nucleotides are TGCAGCGTGGGGGCAGCCTACGAGCAGTACTTC.